This TCR beta chain is from a study of CD8+ T cells in alopecia areata. Study-wide background: The study gave treated patients oral tofacitinib at 5 to 10 mg twice daily. Tofacitinib exposure lasted 6 to 18 months, followed by 6 months off drug. Study results and caveats: Lesional tissue from the scalp (especially in alopecia totalis/universalis) showed higher clonality than normal scalp.

As for this clone: Its specificity is unknown.

From alopecia areata patients, lesional scalp punch biopsies and peripheral blood were collected. Sequencing templates came from extracted RNA that was reverse transcribed into cDNA. Some clones are missing from TCRdb's copy, which holds only in-frame ones; the method was immunoSEQ multiplex PCR. The table includes about 150,000 clones, around 47% detected once. Germline lookup yields CDR1 SNHLY and CDR2 FYNNEI. The CDR3 loop spans 13 amino acids. V dropped 3 bases and J dropped 9 bases, with 12 bases sitting between them. The chain couples TRBV2 to TRBJ2-1; possibly TRBD2 for D (5 bases). The material sequenced was CD4+ T cells sorted from blood. The clonotype was recovered from a human donor with alopecia areata. The CDR3 loop reads CASSETTRGEQFF. In nucleotides, the CDR3 is TGTGCCAGCAGTGAGACCACCCGGGGTGAGCAGTTCTTC.